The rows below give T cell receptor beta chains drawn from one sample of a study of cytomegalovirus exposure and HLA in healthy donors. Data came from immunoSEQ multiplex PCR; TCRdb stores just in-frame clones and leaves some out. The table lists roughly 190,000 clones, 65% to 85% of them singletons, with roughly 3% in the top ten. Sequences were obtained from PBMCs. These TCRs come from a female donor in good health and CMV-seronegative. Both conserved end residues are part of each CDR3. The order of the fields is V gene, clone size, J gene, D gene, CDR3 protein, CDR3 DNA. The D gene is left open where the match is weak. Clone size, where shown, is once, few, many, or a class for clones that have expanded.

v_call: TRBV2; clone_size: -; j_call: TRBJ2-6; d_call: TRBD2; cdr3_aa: CASSGLAGASSGANVLTF; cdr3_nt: TGTGCCAGCAGTGGACTAGCGGGGGCGTCCTCTGGGGCCAACGTCCTGACTTTC
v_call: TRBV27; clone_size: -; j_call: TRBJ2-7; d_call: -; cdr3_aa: CASSLQGAYEQYF; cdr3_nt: TGTGCCAGCAGTTTGCAGGGTGCGTACGAGCAGTACTTC
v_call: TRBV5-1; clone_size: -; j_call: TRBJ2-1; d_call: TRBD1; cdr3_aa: CASSQGQARDEQFF; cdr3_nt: TGCGCCAGCAGCCAAGGACAGGCTAGGGATGAGCAGTTCTTC
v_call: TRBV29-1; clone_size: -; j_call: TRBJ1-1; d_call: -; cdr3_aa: CTSSARGNTEAFF; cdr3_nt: TGCACCTCCTCGGCCAGGGGGAACACTGAAGCTTTCTTT
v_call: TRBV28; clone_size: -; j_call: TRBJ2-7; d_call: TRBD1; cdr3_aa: CASSLWGGTGGSYEQYF; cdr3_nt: TGTGCCAGCAGTTTATGGGGGGGGACAGGGGGTAGCTACGAGCAGTACTTC
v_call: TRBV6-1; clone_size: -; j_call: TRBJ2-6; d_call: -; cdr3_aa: CASSDRPSGANVLTF; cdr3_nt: TGTGCCAGCAGCGACAGGCCCTCTGGGGCCAACGTCCTGACTTTC
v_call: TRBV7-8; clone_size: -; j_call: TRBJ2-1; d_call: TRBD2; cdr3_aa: CASSKAGLNYNEQFF; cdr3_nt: TGTGCCAGCAGCAAAGCGGGACTAAACTACAATGAGCAGTTCTTC
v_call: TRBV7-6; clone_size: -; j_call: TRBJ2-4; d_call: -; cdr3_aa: CASSLRQMDIQYF; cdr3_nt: TGTGCCAGCAGCTTAAGACAGATGGACATTCAGTACTTC
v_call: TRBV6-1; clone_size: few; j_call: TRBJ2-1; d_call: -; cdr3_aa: CASSESGRPYNEQFF; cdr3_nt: TGTGCCAGCAGTGAATCAGGAAGGCCCTACAATGAGCAGTTCTTC
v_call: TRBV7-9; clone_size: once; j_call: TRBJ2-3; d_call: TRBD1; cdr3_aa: CASSLGDRQTDTQYF; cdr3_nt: TGTGCCAGCAGCTTAGGGGACAGACAAACAGATACGCAGTATTTT
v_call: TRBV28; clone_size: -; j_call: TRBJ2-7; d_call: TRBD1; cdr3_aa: CASSSPSDDRGRSYEQYF; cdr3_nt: TGTGCCAGCAGTTCCCCCTCAGACGACAGGGGGCGATCCTACGAGCAGTACTTC
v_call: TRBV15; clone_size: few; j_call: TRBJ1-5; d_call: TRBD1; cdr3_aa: CATSQGAHSQPQHF; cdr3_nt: TGTGCCACCAGCCAGGGGGCGCACAGCCAGCCCCAGCATTTT
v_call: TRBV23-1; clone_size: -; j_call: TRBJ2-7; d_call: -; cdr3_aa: CASSQGRGKGEQYF; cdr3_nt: TGCGCCAGCAGTCAAGGAAGGGGAAAAGGGGAGCAGTACTTC
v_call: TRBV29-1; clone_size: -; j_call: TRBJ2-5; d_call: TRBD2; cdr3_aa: CSVPGTNQEWTQYF; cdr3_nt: TGCAGCGTTCCCGGGACTAACCAAGAGTGGACCCAGTACTTC
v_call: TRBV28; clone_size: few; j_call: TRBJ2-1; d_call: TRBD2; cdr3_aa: CASSGGGRSEQFF; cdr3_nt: TGTGCCAGCAGTGGAGGCGGGAGGAGTGAGCAGTTCTTC
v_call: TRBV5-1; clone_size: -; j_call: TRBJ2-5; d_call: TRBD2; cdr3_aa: CVSSLWTSGGEETQYF; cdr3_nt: TGCGTCAGCAGCCTATGGACTAGCGGGGGTGAAGAGACCCAGTACTTC
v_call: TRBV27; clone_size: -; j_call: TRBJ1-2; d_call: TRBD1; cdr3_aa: CASSPLTGVNYGYTF; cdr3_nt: TGTGCCAGCAGTCCCTTAACAGGGGTTAACTATGGCTACACCTTC
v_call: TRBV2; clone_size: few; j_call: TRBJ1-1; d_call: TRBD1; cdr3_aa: CASSSGTAYPGTEAFF; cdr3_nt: TGTGCCAGCAGTTCCGGGACAGCTTATCCGGGCACTGAAGCTTTCTTT
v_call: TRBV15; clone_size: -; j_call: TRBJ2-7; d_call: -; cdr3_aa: CATSRGYQTYEQYF; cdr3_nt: TGTGCCACCAGCAGAGGTTATCAGACCTACGAGCAGTACTTC
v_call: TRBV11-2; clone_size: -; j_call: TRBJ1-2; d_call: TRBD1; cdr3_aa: CASSLGDRPPVHF; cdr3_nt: TGTGCCAGCAGCTTAGGGGACAGGCCCCCCGTTCACTTC
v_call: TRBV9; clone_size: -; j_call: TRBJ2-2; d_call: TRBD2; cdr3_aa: CASSVRGENTGELFF; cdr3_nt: TGTGCCAGCAGCGTTCGGGGGGAGAACACCGGGGAGCTGTTTTTT
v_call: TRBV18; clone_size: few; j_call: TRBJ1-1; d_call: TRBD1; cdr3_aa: CASSRTGGQDTEAFF; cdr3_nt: TGTGCCAGCTCACGAACAGGGGGCCAGGACACTGAAGCTTTCTTT
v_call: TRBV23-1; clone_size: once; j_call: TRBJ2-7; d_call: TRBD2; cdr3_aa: CASSQGTSGSHEQYF; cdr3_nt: TGCGCCAGCAGTCAAGGGACTAGCGGGAGTCACGAGCAGTACTTC
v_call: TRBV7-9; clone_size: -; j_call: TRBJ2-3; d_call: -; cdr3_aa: CSSSFSGTDTQYF; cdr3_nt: TGTTCCAGCAGCTTTAGCGGCACAGATACGCAGTATTTT
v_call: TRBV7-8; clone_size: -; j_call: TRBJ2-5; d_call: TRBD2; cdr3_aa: CASSRLAGNQETQYF; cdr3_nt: TGTGCCAGCAGCCGACTAGCGGGTAACCAAGAGACCCAGTACTTC
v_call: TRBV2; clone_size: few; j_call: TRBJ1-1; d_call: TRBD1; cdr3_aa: CASSVDRVNTEAFF; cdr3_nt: TGTGCCAGCAGTGTAGACAGGGTGAACACTGAAGCTTTCTTT
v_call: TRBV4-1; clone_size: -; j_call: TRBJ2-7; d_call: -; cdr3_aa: CASSQGEVSAYEQYF; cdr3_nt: TGCGCCAGCAGCCAAGGGGAGGTGAGCGCCTACGAGCAGTACTTC
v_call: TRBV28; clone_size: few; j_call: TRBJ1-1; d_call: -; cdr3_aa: CATQDSLGNTEAFF; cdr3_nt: TGTGCCACCCAGGACAGTTTAGGGAACACTGAAGCTTTCTTT
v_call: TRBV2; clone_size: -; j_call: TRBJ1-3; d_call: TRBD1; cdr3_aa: CASSAGATGVLSGNTIYF; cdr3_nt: TGTGCCAGCAGTGCTGGGGCGACAGGGGTACTCTCTGGAAACACCATATATTTT
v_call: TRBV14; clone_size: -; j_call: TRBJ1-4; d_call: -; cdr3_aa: CASSPGRGEKLFF; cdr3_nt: TGTGCCAGCAGCCCAGGCAGGGGTGAAAAACTGTTTTTT
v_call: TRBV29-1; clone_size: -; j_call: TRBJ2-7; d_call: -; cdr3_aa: CSVGQASYEQYF; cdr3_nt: TGCAGCGTTGGACAGGCCTCCTACGAGCAGTACTTC
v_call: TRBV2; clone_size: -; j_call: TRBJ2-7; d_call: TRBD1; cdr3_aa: CASSPGQGAYEQYF; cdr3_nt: TGTGCCAGCAGTCCGGGACAGGGGGCCTACGAGCAGTACTTC
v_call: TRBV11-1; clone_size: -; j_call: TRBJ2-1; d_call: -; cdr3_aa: CASSETVGRGGVYNEQFF; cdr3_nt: TGTGCCAGCAGCGAAACAGTAGGCAGGGGAGGGGTCTACAATGAGCAGTTCTTC
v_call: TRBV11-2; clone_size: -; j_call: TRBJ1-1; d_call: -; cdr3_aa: CASSLTRNTEAFF; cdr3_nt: TGTGCCAGCAGCTTAACACGAAACACTGAAGCTTTCTTT
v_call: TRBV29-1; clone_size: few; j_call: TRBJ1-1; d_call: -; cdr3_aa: CSATQGHSNTEAFF; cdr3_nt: TGCAGCGCCACCCAGGGACACAGCAACACTGAAGCTTTCTTT
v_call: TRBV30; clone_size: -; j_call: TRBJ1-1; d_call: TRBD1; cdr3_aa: CAWTSPGTGFGEAFF; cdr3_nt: TGTGCCTGGACCAGTCCCGGGACAGGGTTTGGTGAAGCTTTCTTT
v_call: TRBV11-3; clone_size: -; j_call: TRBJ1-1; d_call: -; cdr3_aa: CASTPLEGTEAFF; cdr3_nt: TGTGCCAGCACCCCCCTGGAGGGCACTGAAGCTTTCTTT
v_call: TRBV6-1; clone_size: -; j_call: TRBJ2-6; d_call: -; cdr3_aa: CASNLERAGANVLTF; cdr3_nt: TGTGCCAGCAACCTCGAGAGGGCTGGGGCCAACGTCCTGACTTTC
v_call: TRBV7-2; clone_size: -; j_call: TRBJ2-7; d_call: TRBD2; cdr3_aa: CASSPRTSSIYEQYF; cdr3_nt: TGTGCCAGCAGCCCCCGGACTAGTTCTATCTACGAGCAGTACTTC
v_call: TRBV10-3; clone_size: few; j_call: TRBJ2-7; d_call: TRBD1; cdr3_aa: CAIRGQGSSYEQYF; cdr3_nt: TGTGCCATCAGGGGACAGGGGAGCTCCTACGAGCAGTACTTC
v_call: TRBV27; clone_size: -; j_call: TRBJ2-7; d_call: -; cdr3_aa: CASSLIGVHSSYEQYF; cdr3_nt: TGTGCCAGCAGTCTCATAGGGGTCCACAGCTCCTACGAGCAGTACTTC
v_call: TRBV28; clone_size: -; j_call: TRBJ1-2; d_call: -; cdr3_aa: CASSLEEYGYTF; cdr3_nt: TGTGCCAGCAGTTTAGAGGAGTATGGCTACACCTTC
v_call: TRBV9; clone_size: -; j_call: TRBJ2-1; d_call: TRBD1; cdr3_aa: CASSAGQGAQGPVFYNEQFF; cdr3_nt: TGTGCCAGCAGCGCGGGACAGGGGGCGCAGGGCCCGGTATTCTACAATGAGCAGTTCTTC
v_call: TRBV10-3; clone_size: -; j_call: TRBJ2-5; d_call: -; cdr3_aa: CAISEVSERLQETQYF; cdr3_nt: TGTGCCATCAGTGAGGTTAGCGAACGCCTTCAAGAGACCCAGTACTTC
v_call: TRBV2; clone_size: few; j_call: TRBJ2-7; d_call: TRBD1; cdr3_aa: CASSDVQGAYEQYF; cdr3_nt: TGTGCCAGCAGTGACGTACAGGGGGCATACGAGCAGTACTTC
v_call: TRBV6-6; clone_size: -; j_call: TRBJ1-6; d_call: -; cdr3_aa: CASSTITGNSPLHF; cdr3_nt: TGTGCCAGCAGCACCATCACAGGGAATTCACCCCTCCACTTT
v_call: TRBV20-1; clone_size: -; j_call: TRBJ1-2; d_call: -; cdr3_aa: CSGQGPYGYTF; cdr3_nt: TGCAGTGGGCAGGGTCCCTATGGCTACACCTTC
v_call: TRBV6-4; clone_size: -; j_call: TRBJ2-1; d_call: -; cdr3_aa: CASSDLHNEQFF; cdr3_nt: TGTGCCAGCAGTGACCTCCACAATGAGCAGTTCTTC
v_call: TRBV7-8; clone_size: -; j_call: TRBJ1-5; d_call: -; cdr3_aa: CASSLASVIRISNQPQHF; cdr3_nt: TGTGCCAGCAGCTTAGCCTCAGTAATCAGGATTAGCAATCAGCCCCAGCATTTT
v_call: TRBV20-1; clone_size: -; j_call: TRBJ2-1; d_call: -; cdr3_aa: CSARTHNEQFF; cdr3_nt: TGCAGTGCAAGGACTCACAATGAGCAGTTCTTC
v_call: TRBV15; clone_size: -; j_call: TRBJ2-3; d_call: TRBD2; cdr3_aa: CATSGDGTSGRADTQYF; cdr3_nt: TGTGCCACCAGCGGAGACGGGACTAGCGGGAGGGCTGATACGCAGTATTTT
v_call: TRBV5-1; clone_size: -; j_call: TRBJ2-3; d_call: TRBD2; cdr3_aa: CASSSGLAGGSSTDTQYF; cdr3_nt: TGCGCCAGCAGCTCCGGACTAGCGGGGGGTTCTAGCACAGATACGCAGTATTTT
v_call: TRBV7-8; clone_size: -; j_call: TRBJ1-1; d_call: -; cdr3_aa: CASGPVGMNTEAFF; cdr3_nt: TGTGCCAGCGGTCCGGTGGGCATGAACACTGAAGCTTTCTTT